Below are 10 T cell receptor beta chains sequenced from a single sample in a study of T cell repertoires in cytomegalovirus infection. Their antigen targets remain unknown. TCRdb reprocessed the reads with MiXCR, giving one entry per CDR3 protein. In the table there are roughly 500,000 distinct CDR3 sequences, around 35% of which are singletons. The source material was cultured PBMCs, sampled from culture after CMV antigen stimulation. The receptors originated from a human donor in good health (CMV status not recorded). Some clones in this sample may be carry-over from other donors' samples.

The rearrangement joins TRBV20-1 to TRBJ2-5; 7 positions match TRBD2. The CDR3 is made up of 16 amino acids. The V gene end was trimmed by 3 bases and the J gene end by 1 base; junction bases not matched to a gene: 11. The germline V gene has CDR1 DFQATT and CDR2 SNEGSKA (reference sequence). Written as DNA, the CDR3 is TGCAGTGCTAGTGACCTGCGGGAGATCCCCCAAGAGACCCAGTACTTC. Translation gives CSASDLREIPQETQYF.

The sample holds a few counts of this clonotype. V and J are TRBV28 and TRBJ1-5; TRBD1 matches 8 bases. CDR1 MDHEN and CDR2 SYDVKM come from the germline V gene. This CDR3 spans 16 amino acids. After removal of 5 bases from V and 6 bases from J, the junction contained 12 bases not matched to a gene. The chain's CDR3 is CASSHFDRGGFQPQHF. CDR3 coding DNA: TGTGCCAGCAGTCATTTTGACAGGGGCGGGTTTCAGCCCCAGCATTTT.

This clonotype was seen only once. The chain is built from TRBV19 and TRBJ2-1, with 9 positions matching TRBD2. The CDR3 runs 18 residues. Germline CDR1 LNHDA, CDR2 SQIVND (reference sequence). With 5 bases clipped from V and 9 bases from J, the junction kept 20 bases outside the gene matches. CDR3 bases: TGTGCCAGTAGTCTCCTGGGCGGGAGGGCCAGGGTGCAGGGTGAGCAGTTCTTC. It is translated as CASSLLGGRARVQGEQFF.

The rearrangement links TRBV7-9 to TRBJ2-5; 9 positions agree with TRBD2. The junction had 4 bases not matched to a gene; V was cut back by 0 bases and J by 5 bases. Germline V lookup: CDR1 SEHNR, CDR2 FQNEAQ (reference sequence). CDR3 length: 15 amino acids. In nucleotides, the CDR3 is TGTGCCAGCAGCTTAGCGTCGAGCGGGAGGGAGACCCAGTACTTC. It translates to CASSLASSGRETQYF.

The V call is TRBV7-6, the J call TRBJ1-6; perhaps TRBD1 as D (5 bases). V was shortened by 5 bases and J by 5 bases, with 13 bases between the two germline ends. This CDR3 is 15 amino acids long. CDR1 is SGHVS and CDR2 is FNYEAQ in the germline V gene. This CDR3 is CASSPAQAHNSPLHF. The CDR3 nucleotides read TGTGCCAGCAGCCCAGCACAGGCCCATAATTCACCCCTCCACTTT.

In this sample, this clonotype turned up many times. The genes are TRBV7-2 and TRBJ1-6; 8 bases align to TRBD1. Unmatched junction bases numbered 9, after V lost 1 base and J lost 10 bases. CDR1 and CDR2 (germline): SGHTA, FQGNSA. The CDR3 contains 16 residues. The CDR3 DNA reads TGTGCCAGCAGCTTAGAGGGGACAGGCCCCGGGTCACCCCTCCACTTT. Encoded protein: CASSLEGTGPGSPLHF.

This clonotype was counted between two and nine times. The genes are TRBV7-8 and TRBJ2-7; tentatively, D is TRBD2 (6 bases). V lost 1 base and J lost 0, with 10 bases in between. This CDR3 spans 15 amino acids. The germline V gene has CDR1 SGHVS and CDR2 FQNEAQ. The CDR3 DNA follows: TGTGCCAGCAGCTTAGAGGCGGGGACCTCCTACGAGCAGTACGTC. Its translation is CASSLEAGTSYEQYV.

The CDR3 nucleotides read TGTGCCAGCAGTTGGGCGTCAGGGGACTATGGCTACACCTTC. Translation: CASSWASGDYGYTF. The rearrangement links TRBV7-2 to TRBJ1-2; TRBD1 is a possible D gene (6 bases). The CDR3 has 14 residues. Germline CDR1 SGHTA, CDR2 FQGNSA. Trimming left V 6 bases short and J 3 bases short, with 14 bases between.

This clonotype was found a few times. The chain recombines TRBV7-2 with TRBJ1-1, with a possible D match to TRBD1 (6 bases). Germline CDR1 SGHTA, CDR2 FQGNSA. The ends were cut back, 5 bases at V and 5 bases at J, with 15 bases in the middle. The CDR3 sequence is 14 residues long. This CDR3 is CASSRRGWGTEAFF. The DNA of the CDR3 is TGTGCCAGCAGCCGCAGGGGTTGGGGGACTGAAGCTTTCTTT. Using reference TRBV7-2 and TRBJ1-1 for the parts outside the CDR3, the full variable domain is GAGVSQSPSNKVTEKGKDVELRCDPISGHTALYWYRQSLGQGLEFLIYFQGNSAPDKSGLPSDRFSAERTGGSVSTLTIQRTQQEDSAVYLCASSRRGWGTEAFFGQGTRLTVV.

The table lists this clonotype with many counts. The chain couples TRBV7-2 to TRBJ2-5, with D hard to call. In germline, CDR1 is SGHTA, CDR2 FQGNSA. The CDR3 covers 15 residues. Trimming took off 2 bases at V and 0 bases at J, with 10 bases between the two ends. The CDR3 spells CASSLSSWYQETQYF. CDR3 nucleotide sequence: TGTGCCAGCAGCTTAAGCAGCTGGTACCAAGAGACCCAGTACTTC.